This TCR beta chain derives from a study of cytomegalovirus exposure and HLA in healthy donors (dated by TCRdb to between 2016 and 2019). About the full investigation: In an earlier analysis of approximately 640 of the donors, around 290 Gb of sequence data and 117 million unique TCR beta sequences from about 190 million T cells were reported. To decide whether each TCR beta V gene segment behaved as functional or pseudogenic, an earlier analysis of 587 of the donors relied on high-throughput TCR beta sequencing. Across some 400 genotyped donors of the cohort, an average of about 250,000 unique TCR beta nucleotide sequences per donor were sequenced, and approximately 19% of those sequences were non-productive. Donor age, sex, ethnicity and CMV serostatus were compiled alongside the repertoire data. A later genetic analysis used genome-wide SNP genotypes for about 65% of the roughly 700 donors, treating that subset as a discovery cohort. HLA typing included class I and class II loci at four-digit resolution. A later analysis re-analyzed previously published TCR beta repertoires from about 730 donors and added high-resolution HLA genotyping to study TCR occurrence patterns. The number of donors typed differed by locus, with roughly 620-630 for A, B, C, DRB1 and DQB1, roughly 520 for DQA1, 600 to 610 for DPA1, and some 470 for DPB1. Of the approximately 400 genotyped donors, 65% to 90% were placed in the genetic ancestry cluster associated with self-reported Caucasian donors. The T cell repertoires of several hundred subjects were profiled by immunosequencing and related to cytomegalovirus serostatus. A separate validation cohort of over a hundred different subjects was used in addition to the 666-subject first cohort. An early release covering 500 to 750 HLA-typed donors comprised about 290 gigabases of sequencing data and about 90 million unique TCR sequences. Rather than drawing on any new phenotypic data, the later analysis identified candidate immune exposures from TCR beta sequences and the way those sequences occurred across donors. The study aimed to test whether signatures of past pathogen exposure could be identified by cataloging public T cell receptors. Roughly five DR-DQ haplotypes were handled as single units for association and clustering, since linkage in the cohort was strong. High-throughput TCR immunosequencing, statistical association of individual TCRs with disease status, and machine learning were combined to predict cytomegalovirus infection status. Every discovery cohort repertoire had been produced on one sequencing platform. Study-wide findings and limitations: In a later analysis, most CMV-associated TCR beta chains were found to appear HLA-restricted, with HLA associations seemingly driven largely by CMV exposure. It was suggested by the authors that the approach could potentially be generalized to other disease states and immunological phenotypes. When HLA alleles, especially DR and DQ, strongly co-occurred, TCR associations were difficult to assign to individual alleles. The sequencing pipeline was judged likely to have produced a cluster of highly shared sequence variants as a technical artifact. Only TCR beta chains were sequenced in this cohort, and the absence of alpha or paired-chain data limited detectable features. Linkage disequilibrium might explain the correlated functional status among segregating V segments, but an unknown experimental factor could not be ruled out. According to a later analysis, TCR association rates differed among HLA loci, with DRB1 alleles showing the most associated TCRs and HLA-C alleles showing the fewest. Most TCR sequences were observed very rarely across donors, whereas some public TCRs were present in many individuals. Compared with equally common non-associated chains, HLA-associated TCR beta chains in a later analysis were more clonally expanded and had lower generation probabilities. The earlier analysis of 587 of the donors excluded approximately 17 rarely observed V segments, including chromosome 9 orphons, because counts were too low. In a later analysis, several top co-occurrence clusters were reported to appear linked to parvovirus B19, influenza, CMV and Epstein-Barr virus. A further reported finding was that TCR beta sequences accurately predicted the HLA-A and HLA-B alleles for most subjects in the first cohort. Roughly uniform sequencing depth across donors was assumed in presence/absence analyses, although this assumption may not hold. Broadly in line with IMGT annotations, most TCR beta V segments showed up in productive rearrangements about 87% or about 30% of the time in an earlier analysis of some 590 of the donors. Compared with the roughly 600-donor mean, donors in an Asian-associated ancestry cluster had fewer N-insertions in productive TCRs, according to a later genetic analysis. Because the 87-base-pair reads could not distinguish some IMGT-functional V segments, including TRBV6-2 and TRBV6-3, those segments were excluded. A few of the identified cytomegalovirus-associated TCR beta chains were confirmed in vitro to be specific for cytomegalovirus antigens. A total of roughly 160 TCR beta chains were listed by the study as associated with cytomegalovirus. In both the original and validation cohorts, the classifier was reported to diagnose cytomegalovirus status with high specificity and sensitivity. V-gene and J-gene trimming of TCR beta chains was associated with a missense DCLRE1C variant in a later genetic analysis, and the association was replicated in an independent cohort. A later analysis associated 16,951 TCR beta sequences with specific HLA alleles at a false discovery rate of 0.05. Immune exposure information for the cohort was limited to CMV serostatus. Because HLA typing was missing for some donors at each locus, association tests included only the typed subset.

Library prep was done by the immunoSEQ multiplex PCR assay. The multiplex PCR relied on a mix of 60 forward primers for TCR Vbeta segments and 13 reverse primers for TCR Jbeta segments. The CDR3 region of rearranged TCR beta genes was amplified from genomic DNA with a multiplex PCR assay. Amplified TCR beta libraries were sequenced as 87-base-pair reads on the Illumina HiSeq System. Processing in the source paper ran as follows. A later analysis tallied 70 million to 100 million unique TCR beta chains across the 666 repertoires, and about 12 million of those chains were shared by two or more donors. Raw reads were error-corrected and collapsed into unique sequences by a nearest-neighbor algorithm in which closely related sequences were merged to remove PCR and sequencing errors. V, D and J gene segments were assigned by aligning CDR3 sequences to IMGT reference sequences. Each retained sequence needed at least a six-nucleotide match to both a V gene segment and a J gene segment. Rearrangements were classified as productive when the CDR3 lacked stop codons and remained in frame with V and J, and all other rearrangements were classified as non-productive. Following IMGT convention, CDR3 was defined as the stretch from the second conserved V-encoded cysteine to the conserved J-encoded phenylalanine. Sequences without an unambiguous match to a single V gene segment were excluded from the earlier analysis of several hundred of the donors. In an earlier analysis of roughly 600 of the donors, a V segment was called functional when productive rearrangements were above 56.7%, and segregating when the standard deviation between donors exceeded 5%. A statistical classification framework was developed to diagnose cytomegalovirus status using the catalog of TCR beta chain sequences. In a later analysis, V and J genes were assigned by comparing TCR nucleotide sequences against IMGT/GENE-DB human TR gene sequences. The TCRdist pipeline was used in a later analysis to assign CDR3 sequences and most-parsimonious VDJ recombination scenarios. In a later analysis, each TCR beta chain was defined by its CDR3 amino acid sequence together with its V-gene family, and reads lacking a unique V-gene family were excluded. As a way to deal with suspected cross-contamination and a sequencing artifact, a later analysis dropped nearly 600 nucleotide sequences that were highly shared and had low generation probability. For each public chain, a later analysis derived a clonal expansion index from normalized ranks of inferred template counts within each repertoire. In a later analysis, generation probabilities were computed with a VDJ recombination model fitted to out-of-frame rearrangements, and the resulting probabilities were checked against IGoR. In a later analysis, hypergeometric tests were used to score TCR-TCR, TCR-HLA and TCR-CMV co-occurrence, with a repertoire-size bias correction applied to TCR pairs. A later analysis estimated false discovery rates by permuting HLA or CMV assignments 20 times. In a later analysis, co-occurring TCRs were grouped using DBSCAN, and TCRdist sequence similarity was added for clustering within HLA-allele-positive subsets. Co-occurrence clustering excluded repertoires with fewer than 30,000 or more than 120,000 public chains, plus five with anomalous nucleotide sharing. The table comes from immuneACCESS by way of TCRdb, which keeps in-frame sequences with V and J called. Part of the clones is missing from these tables; in studies checked, under half for an unresolved V gene and the rest for unknown reasons. V, J and clone size are taken as reported in that table, and D and trimming were inferred from the DNA itself. The sample table holds 130,000 or so clones, of which 82% were seen once. The leading ten clones occupy roughly 3.4% of the sample.

In total, roughly 710 healthy bone marrow donors made up the cohort. At the time of sampling, every cohort member was nominally healthy, though immune exposures that went unrecorded were likely present. The donor tested CMV seropositive and was one of the 289 seropositive cohort members. Each donor provided a peripheral blood sample, and peripheral blood mononuclear cells were used for TCR beta sequencing. The Qiagen DNeasy Blood Extraction Kit was used to extract genomic DNA from the blood cell samples. Counted from cysteine to phenylalanine, this CDR3 has 17 amino acids. Just the 51-base CDR3 DNA is kept, in frame starting at base 1. The junction carries 17 bases between V and J, which are trimmed by 3 bases and 2 bases respectively. From the germline V gene (reference sequence), CDR1 is LNHNV and CDR2 is YYDKDF. Notes on this clone: The antigen this receptor binds is unknown. Base qualities are missing; no much larger clone stands one base away.

The V and J genes are TRBV15 and TRBJ1-5, and perhaps TRBD1 as D gene, on 5 matching bases. Sequencing used PBMCs. The origin of this receptor is a man aged 18 to 30 in good health and CMV-seropositive. This receptor has the CDR3 CATSSPLGGLGNQPQHF. The DNA sequence is TGTGCCACCAGCAGCCCCTTGGGGGGACTGGGCAATCAGCCCCAGCATTTT. The CDR3 plus the reference TRBV15 and TRBJ1-5 genes for the other parts give the full variable domain: DAMVIQNPRYQVTQFGKPVTLSCSQTLNHNVMYWYQQKSSQAPKLLFHYYDKDFNNEADTPDNFQSRRPNTSFCFLDIRSPGLGDTAMYLCATSSPLGGLGNQPQHFGDGTRLSIL.